This TCR beta chain originates from a study of cytomegalovirus exposure and HLA in healthy donors. Per germline, CDR1 SGHTA and CDR2 FQGNSA. This CDR3 is built from 15 residues. The V end was cut by 4 bases, the J end by 4 bases, with 16 bases between. Profiling relied on immunoSEQ multiplex PCR, and the TCRdb table lists in-frame clones only, not all of them. Altogether tens of thousands of clones are present, over 90% being singletons, with the ten largest covering about 4.5%. Broader study findings: Many donors shared some public TCRs, even though most TCR sequences were rare.

Concerning this clone: As yet, its antigen is unknown.

This sequence originates from a woman between 18 and 29 years old in good health and CMV-seropositive. Sequencing was carried out using PBMCs. The V gene is TRBV7-2, the J gene TRBJ2-5, with D possibly being TRBD1 (5 bases). CDR3: CASSSRQGFGETQYF. CDR3 nucleotides: TGTGCCAGCAGCTCCCGGCAGGGTTTTGGAGAGACCCAGTACTTC.